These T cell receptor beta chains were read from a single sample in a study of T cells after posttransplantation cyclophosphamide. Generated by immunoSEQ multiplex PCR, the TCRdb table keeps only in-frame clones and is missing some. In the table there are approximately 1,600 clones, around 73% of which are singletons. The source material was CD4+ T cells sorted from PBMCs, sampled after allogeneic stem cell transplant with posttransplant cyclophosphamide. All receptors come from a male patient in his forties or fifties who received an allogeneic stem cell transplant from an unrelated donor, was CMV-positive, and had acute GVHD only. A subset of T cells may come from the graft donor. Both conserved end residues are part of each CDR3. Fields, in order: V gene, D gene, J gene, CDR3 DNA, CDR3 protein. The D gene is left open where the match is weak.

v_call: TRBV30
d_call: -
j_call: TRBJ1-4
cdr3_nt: TGTGCCTGGAGTGCCGTTGAAAAACTGTTTTTT
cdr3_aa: CAWSAVEKLFF

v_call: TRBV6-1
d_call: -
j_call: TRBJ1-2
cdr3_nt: TGTGCCAGCAGTGAACGGGGCTATGGCTACACCTTC
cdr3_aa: CASSERGYGYTF

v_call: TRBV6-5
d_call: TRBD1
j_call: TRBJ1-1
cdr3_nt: TGTGCCAGCAGTTATGGGACAGCGAACACTGAAGCTTTCTTT
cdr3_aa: CASSYGTANTEAFF

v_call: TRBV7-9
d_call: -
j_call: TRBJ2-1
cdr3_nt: TGTGCCAGCGGCCGGACAGAGATCAATGAGCAGTTCTTC
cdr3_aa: CASGRTEINEQFF

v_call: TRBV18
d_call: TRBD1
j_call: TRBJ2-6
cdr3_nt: TGTGCCAGCTCACCCGGGACAGGGGCTGGGGCCAACGTCCTGACTTTC
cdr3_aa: CASSPGTGAGANVLTF

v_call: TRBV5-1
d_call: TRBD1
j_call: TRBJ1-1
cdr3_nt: TGCGCCAGCAGCCAGGGGGGCGCTCGGGCTGAAGCTTTCTTT
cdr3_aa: CASSQGGARAEAFF

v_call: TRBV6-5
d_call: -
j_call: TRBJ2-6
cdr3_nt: TGTGCCAGCAGCGAGGGGGACGTCCTGACTTTC
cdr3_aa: CASSEGDVLTF

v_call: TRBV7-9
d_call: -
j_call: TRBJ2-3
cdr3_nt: TGTGCCAGCAGCTTATTCGCGGGGACAGATACGCAGTATTTT
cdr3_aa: CASSLFAGTDTQYF

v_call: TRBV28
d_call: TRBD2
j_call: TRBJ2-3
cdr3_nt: TGTGCCAGCAGCTCCCAATTTGGACTAGGAGACACAGATACGCAGTATTTT
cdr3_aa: CASSSQFGLGDTDTQYF

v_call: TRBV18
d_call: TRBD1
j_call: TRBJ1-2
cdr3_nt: TGTGCCAGCTCACCAAACAGGGGGCGCGACTATGGCTACACCTTC
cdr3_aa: CASSPNRGRDYGYTF

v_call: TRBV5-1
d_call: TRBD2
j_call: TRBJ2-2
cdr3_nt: TGCGCCAGCACCCGGGGGGGAAAAAACACCGGGGAGCTGTTTTTT
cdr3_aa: CASTRGGKNTGELFF

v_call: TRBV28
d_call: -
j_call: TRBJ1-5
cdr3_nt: TGTTCCAGCAGTCATCCCATTGGACAGAACAATCAGCCCCAGCATTTT
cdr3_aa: CSSSHPIGQNNQPQHF

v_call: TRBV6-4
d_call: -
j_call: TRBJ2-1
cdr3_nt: TGTGCCAGCAGTGACTGGCCACCCAATGAGCAGTTCTTC
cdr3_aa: CASSDWPPNEQFF